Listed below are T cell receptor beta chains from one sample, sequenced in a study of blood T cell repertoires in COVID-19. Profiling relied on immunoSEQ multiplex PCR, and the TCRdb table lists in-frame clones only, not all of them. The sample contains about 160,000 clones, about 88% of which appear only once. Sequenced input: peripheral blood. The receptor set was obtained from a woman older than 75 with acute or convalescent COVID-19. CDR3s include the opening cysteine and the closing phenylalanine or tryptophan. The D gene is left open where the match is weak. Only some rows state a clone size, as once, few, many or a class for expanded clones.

TGCGCCAGCAGCCTCCGAGGCGGGCTAGCGGACCTCTCCTACAATGAGCAGTTCTTC | CASSLRGGLADLSYNEQFF | TRBV4-1 | TRBD2 | . | TRBJ2-1
TGTGCTAGTGGTTGGCTGGGGGGTGGTGGAAACACCATATATTTT | CASGWLGGGGNTIYF | TRBV12-5 | . | . | TRBJ1-3
TGCGCCAGCAGCCCCGGGACTAGCGGGATTTACAATGAGCAGTTCTTC | CASSPGTSGIYNEQFF | TRBV5-1 | TRBD2 | . | TRBJ2-1
TGCGCCAGCAGCTTAGCTAGCGGGGGTTTAAATGAGCAGTTCTTC | CASSLASGGLNEQFF | TRBV5-1 | TRBD2 | . | TRBJ2-1
TGTGCCAGCAGCGTAGCTTTCGGACAGGAAGACCCCTCTGGGGCCAACGTCCTGACTTTC | CASSVAFGQEDPSGANVLTF | TRBV9 | TRBD1 | . | TRBJ2-6
TGTGCCAGCTCGCCCCAGGGGCGTAATGAAAAACTGTTTTTT | CASSPQGRNEKLFF | TRBV18 | . | once | TRBJ1-4
TGTGCCAGTAGTATCTCGCCGGGAAGGGGCACAGATACGCAGTATTTT | CASSISPGRGTDTQYF | TRBV19 | . | . | TRBJ2-3
TGCAGCTCAGGAGGACAGGGCATGAACACTGAAGCTTTCTTT | CSSGGQGMNTEAFF | TRBV29-1 | TRBD1 | few | TRBJ1-1
TGTGCCTGGAGACTTAGACTCCTAAACTATGGCTACACCTTC | CAWRLRLLNYGYTF | TRBV30 | . | . | TRBJ1-2
TGTGCCGGGGCGGACGTTACGGCGTGGGAGCAGTACTTC | CAGADVTAWEQYF | TRBV2 | . | . | TRBJ2-7
TGTGCCAGCAGCCGCGGGACAGTAGGTGAAAAACTGTTTTTT | CASSRGTVGEKLFF | TRBV13 | TRBD1 | . | TRBJ1-4
TGTGCCAGCAGACTAGCGGGGGGCACAGCCTACAATGAGCAGTTCTTC | CASRLAGGTAYNEQFF | TRBV11-2 | TRBD2 | . | TRBJ2-1
TGTGCCAGCAGCCCCCGTGGACAGTCGGCTTTCTTT | CASSPRGQSAFF | TRBV5-4 | . | . | TRBJ1-1
TGTGCCATCAGGGACAGCTTATACGAGCAGTACTTC | CAIRDSLYEQYF | TRBV10-3 | . | . | TRBJ2-7
TGTGCCAGTCGGGGGGGCCCCGCAAACTACGAGCAGTACTTC | CASRGGPANYEQYF | TRBV28 | TRBD2 | few | TRBJ2-7
TGTGCCAGCAGTTGGACAGGGAAAATGTACGAGCAGTACTTC | CASSWTGKMYEQYF | TRBV6-5 | TRBD1 | . | TRBJ2-7
TGTGCCAGCAGTTTCAACAGGGGTCAGGGTCCCGTCGAGTTCTTC | CASSFNRGQGPVEFF | TRBV6-5 | TRBD1 | . | TRBJ2-1
TGTGCCAGCTCACCCGGACTACTAGCTAAGGCTGAGCAGTTCTTC | CASSPGLLAKAEQFF | TRBV18 | . | . | TRBJ2-1
TGTGCCAGCAGCCGTGGGAGGGGGGCGATGGCCGGCTACACCTTC | CASSRGRGAMAGYTF | TRBV14 | . | once | TRBJ1-2
TGTGCCAGCAGTGTATCAACCAGTTTGAATGAAAAACTGTTTTTT | CASSVSTSLNEKLFF | TRBV7-2 | . | . | TRBJ1-4
TGTGCCAGCTCACCACCGTGGGGCCTAAATTCACCCCTCCACTTT | CASSPPWGLNSPLHF | TRBV18 | . | . | TRBJ1-6
TGTGCCAGCAGTTACTCGGACAGGAGGAACACTGAAGCTTTCTTT | CASSYSDRRNTEAFF | TRBV6-6 | TRBD1 | . | TRBJ1-1
TGCGCCAGCAGCTGGGGCAAATCTGGGGCCAACGTCCTGACTTTC | CASSWGKSGANVLTF | TRBV5-1 | . | . | TRBJ2-6
TGTGCCACGTACGGGGGGTACACTGAAGCTTTCTTT | CATYGGYTEAFF | TRBV19 | . | . | TRBJ1-1
TGTGCCAGCAGCGTAGACATCAGTCACTACGAGCAGTACTTC | CASSVDISHYEQYF | TRBV9 | . | . | TRBJ2-7
TGCGCCAGCAGCTTGGCTTTGGTAGGACTAGCGGGGGACTATACCAATGAGCAGTTCTTC | CASSLALVGLAGDYTNEQFF | TRBV5-1 | TRBD2 | . | TRBJ2-1
TGCAGCGTAGGAATCGGGACAGCGAACACTGAAGCTTTCTTT | CSVGIGTANTEAFF | TRBV29-1 | TRBD1 | . | TRBJ1-1
TGTGCCTGGAGTCCAGGGGATAGAAACATTCAGTACTTC | CAWSPGDRNIQYF | TRBV30 | . | . | TRBJ2-4
TGTGCCAGCAGCTTGGTTAAGGGGGCGTGGGGGTACAATGAGCAGTTCTTC | CASSLVKGAWGYNEQFF | TRBV5-8 | TRBD1 | . | TRBJ2-1
TGTGCCAGCAGTGAAGTGGAAAGGGGAAAACTGTTTTTT | CASSEVERGKLFF | TRBV6-1 | . | . | TRBJ1-4
TGTGCCAGCAGTTCGACAGGGACGAACACTGAAGCTTTCTTT | CASSSTGTNTEAFF | TRBV28 | TRBD1 | . | TRBJ1-1
TGTGCCAGCAGGATTTCTGGACGGGATAACACCGGGGAGCTGTTTTTT | CASRISGRDNTGELFF | TRBV28 | . | once | TRBJ2-2
TGTGCCAGCACGGCGGCGGCTAGCAATCAGCCCCAGCATTTT | CASTAAASNQPQHF | TRBV6-5 | . | . | TRBJ1-5
TGTGCCAGCTCCCCTTCCCAACAGGGGAATGGCTACACCTTC | CASSPSQQGNGYTF | TRBV18 | TRBD1 | . | TRBJ1-2
TGTGCCAGCTCACCACCGGGACAGGGCGCTTCGGGAGAGCAGTACTTC | CASSPPGQGASGEQYF | TRBV18 | TRBD1 | . | TRBJ2-7
TGTGCCAGCAAGGGGCGTTACGAGCAGTACTTC | CASKGRYEQYF | TRBV12-3/TRBV12-4 | . | once | TRBJ2-7
TGTGCCATCAAACCGGGACTAGCGGGGAAGACCTACAATGAGCAGTTCTTC | CAIKPGLAGKTYNEQFF | TRBV10-3 | TRBD2 | . | TRBJ2-1
TGCGCCAGCAGCCAGTCGGGGACAGGGGCCGGCAGGCAGCCCCAGCATTTT | CASSQSGTGAGRQPQHF | TRBV4-1 | TRBD1 | . | TRBJ1-5
TGCGCCAGCAGCTTCTTGGGTTTCTGGCAGGGGGCCAAGGGTAGCACAGATACGCAGTATTTT | CASSFLGFWQGAKGSTDTQYF | TRBV5-1 | TRBD1 | . | TRBJ2-3
TGTGCCAGCAGCTTAACCCGTCTACCATTTTACGAGCAGTACTTC | CASSLTRLPFYEQYF | TRBV11-2 | . | . | TRBJ2-7
TGTGCCAGCACCCGCGAGGAGCGGCTAGCACCCCTCCACTTT | CASTREERLAPLHF | TRBV2 | . | . | TRBJ1-6
TGTGCCAGCAGCGTAGGGCAGGGCGGCAATGAAAAACTGTTTTTT | CASSVGQGGNEKLFF | TRBV9 | . | . | TRBJ1-4
TGTGCCAGCAGTTCAAGACTAGCGGTCACAGATACGCAGTATTTT | CASSSRLAVTDTQYF | TRBV6-2/TRBV6-3 | TRBD2 | few | TRBJ2-3
TGCGCCAGCAAGCAGGGACAGGTCTCCTCGAACACTGAAGCTTTCTTT | CASKQGQVSSNTEAFF | TRBV5-1 | TRBD1 | . | TRBJ1-1
TGTGCCAGCAGACCTACAGGGGAATATGGCTACACCTTC | CASRPTGEYGYTF | TRBV6-5 | TRBD1 | . | TRBJ1-2
TGTGCCATCAGTACCGACAGGGGGGGACCCTACGAGCAGTACTTC | CAISTDRGGPYEQYF | TRBV10-3 | TRBD1 | . | TRBJ2-7
TGTGCCAGCAGTCTCCGGACAGGGGGTTTCAACACTGAAGCTTTCTTT | CASSLRTGGFNTEAFF | TRBV28 | TRBD1 | . | TRBJ1-1
TGTGCCAGCAGCCAAGTAGGAGCGGGGGGAAACACAGATACGCAGTATTTT | CASSQVGAGGNTDTQYF | TRBV3-1/TRBV3-2 | TRBD2 | . | TRBJ2-3
TGTGCCAGCAGTACACCCACTCGCGGGAGTGGAAATGAGCAGTTCTTC | CASSTPTRGSGNEQFF | TRBV27 | TRBD2 | . | TRBJ2-1
TGTGCCAGCAACGGGGGGGCTCGGACAGATACGCAGTATTTT | CASNGGARTDTQYF | TRBV5-4 | TRBD2 | . | TRBJ2-3
TGTGCCAGCAGCAAGACAGGGACCTACACGAACACTGAAGCTTTCTTT | CASSKTGTYTNTEAFF | TRBV7-2 | TRBD1 | . | TRBJ1-1